This entry is about one TCR beta chain. This record belongs to a study of cytomegalovirus exposure and HLA in healthy donors. Looking at the study overall: Unique TCRs numbering approximately 81 million, obtained from HLA-typed donors, made up an early data release.

In the PCR, 60 Vbeta and 13 Jbeta primers were used. TCRdb's table, derived via immunoSEQ multiplex PCR, lists solely in-frame clones and lacks some. The sample includes 90,000 to 100,000 clones, roughly 80% of them seen just once. Healthy bone marrow donors formed the donor group. Donors were ostensibly healthy at sampling, although undocumented immune exposures were probable. The sample taken for sequencing was PBMCs. The source is a man aged 35 to 55 in good health and CMV-seropositive.

The CDR3 is CASSQVRETSYNEQFF. CDR3 nucleotide sequence: TGTGCCAGCAGCCAAGTACGGGAAACCTCCTACAATGAGCAGTTCTTC. The chain links TRBV4-2 to TRBJ2-1; maybe TRBD2 (5 bases). Trimming pared 1 base from V and 0 bases from J, leaving 10 bases between. The CDR3 extends over 16 amino acids. Germline assignment: CDR1 LGHNA and CDR2 YNFKEQ.